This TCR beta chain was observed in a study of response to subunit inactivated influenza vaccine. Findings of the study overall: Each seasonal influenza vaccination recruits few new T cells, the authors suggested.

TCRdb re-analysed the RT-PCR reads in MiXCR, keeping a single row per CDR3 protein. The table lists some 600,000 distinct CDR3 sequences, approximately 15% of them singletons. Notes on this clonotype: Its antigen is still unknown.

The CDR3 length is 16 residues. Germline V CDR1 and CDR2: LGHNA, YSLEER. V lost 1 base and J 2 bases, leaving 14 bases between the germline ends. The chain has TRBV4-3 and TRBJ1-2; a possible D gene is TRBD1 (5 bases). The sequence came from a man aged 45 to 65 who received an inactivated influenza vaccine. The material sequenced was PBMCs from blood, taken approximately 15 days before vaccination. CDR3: CASSQGGGAANYGYTF. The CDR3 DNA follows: TGCGCCAGCAGCCAAGGAGGAGGGGCGGCCAACTATGGCTACACCTTC.